These 25 T cell receptor beta chains originate from one sample sequenced in a study of human T cells and chemical hapten exposure. The time point was: patch test 3, about 24 weeks after DPC sensitization. Treatment here: therapeutic diphenylcyclopropenone sensitization with weekly scalp DPC. TCRdb used MiXCR to reprocess the RACE reads, holding one entry per CDR3 protein. The sample has some 60,000 distinct CDR3 sequences, 9.5% to 15% seen once. Sequencing used whole blood, obtained in connection with sensitization to the hapten diphenylcyclopropenone (DPC). These TCRs come from a man aged 25-40 years with alopecia areata. Some clones in this sample may be carry-over from other donors' samples.

The chain links TRBV9 to TRBJ1-3, with D possibly TRBD1 on 5 matching bases. V dropped 4 bases and J dropped 6 bases, with 11 bases sitting between them. This CDR3 is built from 13 residues. The germline V gene encodes CDR1 SGDLS and CDR2 YYNGEE. DNA of the CDR3: TGTGCCAGCAGCCCGGGGGTAGAAAACACCATATATTTT. This codes for CASSPGVENTIYF.

This clonotype appeared many times. The J gene is TRBJ2-2, the V gene TRBV7-2; TRBD1 matches at 7 bases. Germline values: CDR1 SGHTA, CDR2 FQGNSA. Unmatched junction bases numbered 3, after V lost 1 base and J lost 4 bases. The length of the CDR3 is 15 residues. In DNA, the CDR3 is TGTGCCAGCAGCTTAGTCCGGACAGGCACCGGGGAGCTGTTTTTT. Protein: CASSLVRTGTGELFF.

This clonotype came up many times. The junction and the germline gene differ at one end; a read error may be behind it. The chain couples TRBV3-1 to TRBJ2-7; D perhaps matches TRBD2 (6 bases). Germline CDR1 is LGHDT and CDR2 is YNNKEL (reference sequence). CDR3 length: 14 residues. The DNA for the CDR3 is TGTGCCAGCAGCCCCCAGTGGGACTCCAACGAGCAGTACTTC. Protein product: CASSPQWDSNEQYF.

The table lists this clonotype with many counts. The genes are TRBV4-3 and TRBJ2-3; 12 bases are shared with TRBD1. V was clipped by 4 bases and J by 5 bases; unmatched bases: 10. Germline V gene data show CDR1 as LGHNA and CDR2 as YSLEER. This CDR3 spans 17 amino acids. In nucleotides, the CDR3 is TGCGCCAGCAGCCGCTACGGGACAGGGGGCGAGGGAGATACGCAGTATTTT. It encodes CASSRYGTGGEGDTQYF.

The rearrangement links TRBV20-1 to TRBJ1-6, with D maybe TRBD1 (6 bases). This CDR3 is built from 15 residues. The V gene's germline CDR1 is DFQATT and CDR2 SNEGSKA (reference sequence). The V end lost 1 base, the J end lost 4 bases, and 11 bases lay between the germline ends. The CDR3 sequence: CSARGGADYNSPLHF. The CDR3 nucleotides read TGCAGTGCTAGAGGGGGGGCAGATTATAATTCACCCCTCCACTTT.

This clonotype came up many times. The chain is built from TRBV4-2 and TRBJ2-2, with D perhaps being TRBD1 or TRBD2 (5 bases each). Germline CDR1 reads LGHNA; CDR2 reads YNFKEQ. The CDR3 consists of 17 residues. V was cut by 0 bases and J by 4 bases, with 15 bases left in between. CDR3 region: CASSQESGRGATGELFF. The CDR3 region has the DNA TGTGCCAGCAGCCAAGAGTCTGGCCGGGGCGCCACCGGGGAGCTGTTTTTT.

This clonotype was found a few times. The chain joins TRBV7-2 to TRBJ2-5; D gene unclear. V dropped 0 bases and J dropped 4 bases, with 12 bases sitting between them. CDR3 length equals 15 residues. Germline V lookup: CDR1 SGHTA, CDR2 FQGNSA. The CDR3 protein is CASSLAHGWGETQYF. The CDR3 region has the DNA TGTGCCAGCAGCTTAGCGCATGGGTGGGGAGAGACCCAGTACTTC.

Many counts were recorded for this clonotype. The chain uses TRBV18 and TRBJ2-1; 9 bases agree with TRBD2. Germline V gives CDR1 KGHSH, CDR2 LQKENI. V lost 0 bases to trimming and J lost 8 bases; unmatched junction nucleotides: 8. The CDR3 runs to 16 residues. The CDR3 DNA is TGTGCCAGCTCACCACCTGGGACTAGCAAGGCCCATGAGCAGTTCTTC. Protein product: CASSPPGTSKAHEQFF.

In this sample, this clonotype turned up many times. The CDR3 sequence is CASSTRTVGTEAFF. DNA of the CDR3: TGTGCCAGCAGCACGAGGACAGTGGGAACTGAAGCTTTCTTT. This chain connects TRBV21-1 to TRBJ1-1; TRBD1 is the table's D call and was not checked against the DNA. TRBV21-1 is marked as a pseudogene. CDR3 length: 14 amino acids.

This clonotype showed up many times. V and J are TRBV18 and TRBJ1-3; TRBD1 agrees at 9 bases. The germline V gene has CDR1 KGHSH and CDR2 LQKENI. The CDR3 spans 16 residues. Germline trimming cut 3 bases from V and 1 base from J; bases unmatched to any gene: 4. CDR3 coding DNA: TGTGCCAGCTCACCGTTCGACAGGGGGTCTGGAAACACCATATATTTT. Translation: CASSPFDRGSGNTIYF.

To note about this clonotype: A much larger clone differs from this one at a single base, so this may be a read error. The chain is built from TRBV7-2 and TRBJ2-3, with no clear D. Trimming shortened V by 7 bases and J by 0 bases, and 2 bases separated the two germline ends. The CDR3 is made up of 11 amino acids. The germline CDR1 and CDR2 sequences are SGHTA and FQGNSA. CDR3 coding DNA: TGTGCCAGCACCAGCACAGATACGCAGTATTTT. It yields the protein CASTSTDTQYF.

In this sample, this clonotype turned up a few times. This sequence joins TRBV29-1 and TRBJ2-5, with 7 positions matching TRBD2. Trimming removed 7 bases from V and 5 bases from J; junction bases left unmatched: 7. The CDR3 totals 12 residues. Germline values: CDR1 SQVTM, CDR2 ANQGSEA. CDR3 nucleotide sequence: TGCAGCGCTAGCATGGGGGGGGAGACCCAGTACTTC. The encoded protein is CSASMGGETQYF.

This clonotype was found a few times. The chain carries TRBV5-6 and TRBJ2-5, with D perhaps matching TRBD1 (5 bases). Germline values: CDR1 SGHDT, CDR2 YYEEEE. Trimming shortened V by 2 bases and J by 5 bases, and 10 bases separated the two germline ends. The CDR3 loop spans 13 amino acids. CDR3 coding DNA: TGTGCCAGCAGCTTTACCAGGGCCGAGACCCAGTACTTC. Protein sequence: CASSFTRAETQYF.

This clonotype has a handful of counts. The CDR3 sequence: CASSLDPRPTNTEAFF. CDR3 nucleotides: TGTGCCAGCAGCTTAGACCCGCGACCAACAAACACTGAAGCTTTCTTT. This chain links TRBV7-6 with TRBJ1-1; D gene ambiguous. Germline assignment: CDR1 SGHVS and CDR2 FNYEAQ. The CDR3 has 16 amino acids. With 1 base removed from V and 2 bases from J, the gap between germline ends came to 14 bases.

The chain is built from TRBV2 and TRBJ2-1; D remains unclear. Trimming cost V 2 bases and J 9 bases, with 11 bases left between them. CDR3 length equals 13 residues. CDR1 and CDR2 (germline): SNHLY, FYNNEI. The CDR3 region has the DNA TGTGCCAGCAGTGAATATCGGGCCAGTGAGCAGTTCTTC. Translating it yields CASSEYRASEQFF.

This clonotype was detected ten times or more. The CDR3 DNA reads as TGTGCCAGCAATAAAGGAGGGGCCTATGGCTACACCTTC. As protein: CASNKGGAYGYTF. The rearrangement links TRBV12-3 or TRBV12-4 to TRBJ1-2; TRBD1 might be the D (5 bases). The CDR3 covers 13 residues. Between the trimmed V and J ends, which lost 7 bases and 4 bases, there was a span of 13 bases.

The rearrangement joins TRBV7-2 to TRBJ2-3; D is uncertain. This CDR3 region has 13 residues. V lost 0 bases to trimming and J lost 5 bases, with 6 bases between them. In germline, CDR1 is SGHTA, CDR2 FQGNSA. CDR3 amino acids: CASSLAYRDTQYF. DNA for the CDR3: TGTGCCAGCAGCTTAGCCTATAGAGATACGCAGTATTTT. The full variable domain, completed using reference TRBV7-2 and TRBJ2-3, is GAGVSQSPSNKVTEKGKDVELRCDPISGHTALYWYRQSLGQGLEFLIYFQGNSAPDKSGLPSDRFSAERTGGSVSTLTIQRTQQEDSAVYLCASSLAYRDTQYFGPGTRLTVL.

The rearrangement uses TRBV3-1 and TRBJ2-4; possible D gene TRBD2, 5 bases. This CDR3 has 15 residues. The germline V and J ends were trimmed by 1 base and 5 bases, with 12 bases remaining between them. CDR1 is LGHDT and CDR2 is YNNKEL in the germline V gene (reference sequence). The CDR3 is CASSQVFREENIQYF. CDR3 DNA: TGTGCCAGCAGCCAAGTGTTTCGGGAAGAAAACATTCAGTACTTC. Together with reference TRBV3-1 and TRBJ2-4, the CDR3 gives the full variable domain: DTAVSQTPKYLVTQMGNDKSIKCEQNLGHDTMYWYKQDSKKFLKIMFSYNNKELIINETVPNRFSPKSPDKAHLNLHINSLELGDSAVYFCASSQVFREENIQYFGAGTRLSVL.

Many counts were recorded for this clonotype. This sequence joins TRBV13 and TRBJ2-1, with TRBD2 matching over 7 bases. From germline, CDR1 is PRHDT and CDR2 FYEKMQ (reference sequence). V shed 2 bases and J 9 bases; nucleotides not matched to a gene: 7. The CDR3 is made up of 14 amino acids. CDR3 in DNA: TGTGCCAGCAGCTTACAGGGCGGGGGTGGTGAGCAGTTCTTC. Residues: CASSLQGGGGEQFF.

This clonotype was picked up many times. The chain has TRBV5-6 and TRBJ2-1; D may be TRBD1 (6 bases). V shed 4 bases and J shed 0 bases, with 17 bases lying between them. The CDR3 is 17 residues long. Germline V gives CDR1 SGHDT, CDR2 YYEEEE. Here the CDR3 reads CASSGTGTPSSYNEQFF. The CDR3 nucleotides are TGTGCCAGCAGCGGAACCGGGACACCAAGCTCCTACAATGAGCAGTTCTTC.

This clonotype was counted at least ten times. J is TRBJ2-6 and V is TRBV2; D unclear. V lost 1 base to trimming and J lost 2 bases, with 9 bases between them. Germline V CDR1 and CDR2: SNHLY, FYNNEI. CDR3 length: 16 amino acids. This CDR3 is CASSEGRRAGANVLTF. The CDR3 region has the DNA TGTGCCAGCAGTGAAGGCAGGCGTGCTGGGGCCAACGTCCTGACTTTC.

The rearrangement joins TRBV9 to TRBJ1-2; D ambiguous. Trimming pared 3 bases from V and 2 bases from J, leaving 14 bases between. Germline V CDR1 and CDR2: SGDLS, YYNGEE. The CDR3 consists of 15 residues. CDR3 sequence reads: CASSDRNPPNYGYTF. As DNA, the CDR3 is TGTGCCAGCAGCGACCGTAACCCCCCAAACTATGGCTACACCTTC.

This sequence joins TRBV7-2 and TRBJ1-3; tentative D call: TRBD1 (6 bases). Per the germline V gene, CDR1 is SGHTA and CDR2 is FQGNSA. V gave up 5 bases and J gave up 1 base, with 12 bases separating them. This CDR3 region has 15 residues. The CDR3 here is CASSQGRGSGNTIYF. The CDR3 bases are TGTGCCAGCAGCCAAGGGAGGGGGTCTGGAAACACCATATATTTT.

This clonotype occurred many times. The chain has TRBV12-3 or TRBV12-4 and TRBJ2-7; D gene uncertain. The CDR3 runs 15 residues. V lost 0 bases and J lost 2, with 11 bases in between. The CDR3 reads CASSLAEGLTYEQYF. Written as DNA, the CDR3 is TGTGCCAGCAGTTTAGCGGAAGGGTTGACCTACGAGCAGTACTTC.

The rearrangement links TRBV7-8 to TRBJ2-7; 10 nucleotides line up with TRBD2. V trimming: 5 bases; J trimming: 2 bases; junction bases outside the gene matches: 3. There are 14 residues in the CDR3. Germline V gene lookup returns CDR1 SGHVS and CDR2 FQNEAQ. CDR3 in amino acids: CASSLTSGPYEQYF. The DNA of the CDR3 is TGTGCCAGCAGCCTGACTAGCGGGCCCTACGAGCAGTACTTC.